The rows below give T cell receptor beta chains drawn from one sample of a study of blood T cell repertoires in COVID-19. Method: immunoSEQ multiplex PCR; TCRdb's copy keeps in-frame clones and lacks some. The table includes about 44,000 clones, under 90% detected once. Sequenced: peripheral blood. The receptors come from a human donor in a cohort sampled during active COVID-19. CDR3s include the opening cysteine and the closing phenylalanine or tryptophan. D genes are given only for firm matches. Part of the rows lack a size; the others show once, few, many or a class for expanded clones.

V gene: TRBV18; clone size: .; J gene: TRBJ1-4; D gene: .; CDR3 DNA: TGTGCCAGCTCACCACCGCATGCGGGAGGTCGGGAACTGTTTTTT; CDR3 protein: CASSPPHAGGRELFF
V gene: TRBV27; clone size: .; J gene: TRBJ2-4; D gene: TRBD1; CDR3 DNA: TGTGCCAGCAGTTTAATGGGACAGGGGGCTCGGAACATTCAGTACTTC; CDR3 protein: CASSLMGQGARNIQYF
V gene: TRBV5-1; clone size: .; J gene: TRBJ1-1; D gene: .; CDR3 DNA: TGCGCCAGCAGCTTTGAGATGAACACTGAAGCTTTCTTT; CDR3 protein: CASSFEMNTEAFF
V gene: TRBV30; clone size: .; J gene: TRBJ1-2; D gene: TRBD1; CDR3 DNA: TGTGCCTGGAGTGGGGACAGGGGCGGCTACACCTTC; CDR3 protein: CAWSGDRGGYTF
V gene: TRBV6-5; clone size: .; J gene: TRBJ2-3; D gene: TRBD2; CDR3 DNA: TGTGCCAGCAGACTCGGGACTAGCGGCACAGATACGCAGTATTTT; CDR3 protein: CASRLGTSGTDTQYF
V gene: TRBV2; clone size: .; J gene: TRBJ1-1; D gene: TRBD1; CDR3 DNA: TGTGCCAGCTCGGGACAGGAGAACACTGAAGCTTTCTTT; CDR3 protein: CASSGQENTEAFF
V gene: TRBV12-5; clone size: .; J gene: TRBJ1-3; D gene: TRBD1; CDR3 DNA: TGTGCTAGTGGTTTGGTACTGAGACGGACAGGGGAGAGATACACCATATATTTT; CDR3 protein: CASGLVLRRTGERYTIYF
V gene: TRBV27; clone size: .; J gene: TRBJ1-4; D gene: TRBD1; CDR3 DNA: TGTGCCAGCAGTTTATTTGGACAGGGTGAAAAACTGTTTTTT; CDR3 protein: CASSLFGQGEKLFF
V gene: TRBV19; clone size: .; J gene: TRBJ2-2; D gene: .; CDR3 DNA: TGTGCCAGTAGTTCACAGGGTAACACCGGGGAGCTGTTTTTT; CDR3 protein: CASSSQGNTGELFF
V gene: TRBV7-8; clone size: .; J gene: TRBJ1-3; D gene: TRBD1; CDR3 DNA: TGTGCCAGCAGCCTAGGACAGGGCGTCTCTGGAAACACCATATATTTT; CDR3 protein: CASSLGQGVSGNTIYF
V gene: TRBV9; clone size: .; J gene: TRBJ1-1; D gene: .; CDR3 DNA: TGTGCCAGCAGCGTAGATTTGACCGGGCCGGGAACTGAAGCTTTCTTT; CDR3 protein: CASSVDLTGPGTEAFF
V gene: TRBV14; clone size: .; J gene: TRBJ1-1; D gene: TRBD1; CDR3 DNA: TGTGCCAGCAGCCTTCTAGGGGGCATGAACACTGAAGCTTTCTTT; CDR3 protein: CASSLLGGMNTEAFF
V gene: TRBV19; clone size: few; J gene: TRBJ1-1; D gene: .; CDR3 DNA: TGTGCCAGTAGTAACACAGTGAACACTGAAGCTTTCTTT; CDR3 protein: CASSNTVNTEAFF
V gene: TRBV4-3; clone size: .; J gene: TRBJ2-7; D gene: .; CDR3 DNA: TGCGCCAGCAGCCAAGTCACGGGGGTCGAGCAGTACTTC; CDR3 protein: CASSQVTGVEQYF
V gene: TRBV6-5; clone size: .; J gene: TRBJ1-1; D gene: .; CDR3 DNA: TGTGCCAGCTTAACAGCCAGCACTGAAGCTTTCTTT; CDR3 protein: CASLTASTEAFF
V gene: TRBV7-9; clone size: .; J gene: TRBJ2-1; D gene: .; CDR3 DNA: TGTGCCAGCAGCCATCCTCCGGGGATCAATGAGCAGTTCTTC; CDR3 protein: CASSHPPGINEQFF
V gene: TRBV4-1; clone size: .; J gene: TRBJ2-5; D gene: TRBD1; CDR3 DNA: TGCGCCAGCAGCCAGACGGGACAGGGGGCCGGGGAGACCCAGTACTTC; CDR3 protein: CASSQTGQGAGETQYF
V gene: TRBV18; clone size: .; J gene: TRBJ1-2; D gene: TRBD1; CDR3 DNA: TGTGCCAGCTCACCCGACAGGGATGGCTACACCTTC; CDR3 protein: CASSPDRDGYTF
V gene: TRBV5-4; clone size: .; J gene: TRBJ2-3; D gene: .; CDR3 DNA: TGTGCCAGCAGCCCCGAGATTGCCACAGGGGATACGCAGTATTTT; CDR3 protein: CASSPEIATGDTQYF
V gene: TRBV6-6; clone size: .; J gene: TRBJ1-2; D gene: .; CDR3 DNA: TGTGCCAGCAGTGCAACAGGGGGCTACACCTTC; CDR3 protein: CASSATGGYTF
V gene: TRBV30; clone size: .; J gene: TRBJ1-1; D gene: .; CDR3 DNA: TGTGCCTGGAGTTATGGAGGAACTGAAGCTTTCTTT; CDR3 protein: CAWSYGGTEAFF
V gene: TRBV5-1; clone size: few; J gene: TRBJ2-5; D gene: TRBD2; CDR3 DNA: TGCGCCAGCAGCTTGGCCGGGACTAGCGGGGGTCTCCCAGAGACCCAGTACTTC; CDR3 protein: CASSLAGTSGGLPETQYF
V gene: TRBV27; clone size: .; J gene: TRBJ1-5; D gene: TRBD1; CDR3 DNA: TGTGCCAGCAGTCCCCGACAGGGTAGAGGCAGCAATCAGCCCCAGCATTTT; CDR3 protein: CASSPRQGRGSNQPQHF
V gene: TRBV3-1/TRBV3-2; clone size: .; J gene: TRBJ2-4; D gene: .; CDR3 DNA: TGTGCCAGCAGCCAAGATGGTCGGGGGGCCAAAAACATTCAGTACTTC; CDR3 protein: CASSQDGRGAKNIQYF
V gene: TRBV4-1; clone size: .; J gene: TRBJ1-1; D gene: TRBD1; CDR3 DNA: TGCGCCAGCAGTCTCGAGACAGGGTACACTGAAGCTTTCTTT; CDR3 protein: CASSLETGYTEAFF
V gene: TRBV19; clone size: .; J gene: TRBJ1-5; D gene: .; CDR3 DNA: TGTGCCAGTAGTCCGGGACGGAGGGATCAGCCCCAGCATTTT; CDR3 protein: CASSPGRRDQPQHF
V gene: TRBV4-3; clone size: .; J gene: TRBJ2-2; D gene: TRBD2; CDR3 DNA: TGCGCCAGCAGCCAAGAATCGGGCGGGGGAACTTACACCGGGGAGCTGTTTTTT; CDR3 protein: CASSQESGGGTYTGELFF
V gene: TRBV7-2; clone size: few; J gene: TRBJ2-7; D gene: TRBD2; CDR3 DNA: TGTGCCAGCAGCTTAGGAGGGACTAGCGGGGGCCTCTACGAGCAGTACTTC; CDR3 protein: CASSLGGTSGGLYEQYF
V gene: TRBV5-1; clone size: .; J gene: TRBJ2-3; D gene: .; CDR3 DNA: TGCGCCAGCAGCCCCTCGAACTTTTACACAGATACGCAGTATTTT; CDR3 protein: CASSPSNFYTDTQYF
V gene: TRBV11-2; clone size: .; J gene: TRBJ2-1; D gene: TRBD2; CDR3 DNA: TGTGCCAGCAGCGGCATAGCGGGGGGGAGGAATGAGCAGTTCTTC; CDR3 protein: CASSGIAGGRNEQFF
V gene: TRBV3-1/TRBV3-2; clone size: .; J gene: TRBJ2-3; D gene: .; CDR3 DNA: TGTGCCAGCAGCCTCCGACTACCTAGCACAGATACGCAGTATTTT; CDR3 protein: CASSLRLPSTDTQYF
V gene: TRBV5-1; clone size: .; J gene: TRBJ1-1; D gene: TRBD1; CDR3 DNA: TGCGCCAGCAGCTCCGGGACAGGGCGCACTGAAGCTTTCTTT; CDR3 protein: CASSSGTGRTEAFF
V gene: TRBV5-6; clone size: once; J gene: TRBJ1-4; D gene: .; CDR3 DNA: TGTGCCAGCAGCTTGGCGGGGTTTAATGAAAAACTGTTTTTT; CDR3 protein: CASSLAGFNEKLFF
V gene: TRBV6-2/TRBV6-3; clone size: .; J gene: TRBJ1-1; D gene: .; CDR3 DNA: TGTGCCAGCAGTGACTCTGCGGCTGAAGCTTTCTTT; CDR3 protein: CASSDSAAEAFF
V gene: TRBV7-8; clone size: once; J gene: TRBJ2-7; D gene: TRBD1; CDR3 DNA: TGTGCCAGCAGCCCAGGGGGCCCTCTTCGCGAGCAGTACTTC; CDR3 protein: CASSPGGPLREQYF
V gene: TRBV6-1; clone size: .; J gene: TRBJ1-5; D gene: TRBD1; CDR3 DNA: TGTGCCAGCAGTGGGAATTCCGGGACAGGTATTAGCAATCAGCCCCAGCATTTT; CDR3 protein: CASSGNSGTGISNQPQHF
V gene: TRBV5-8; clone size: .; J gene: TRBJ1-5; D gene: TRBD1; CDR3 DNA: TGTGCCAGCAGGACAGGGTTTGGTGATCAGCCCCAGCATTTT; CDR3 protein: CASRTGFGDQPQHF
V gene: TRBV5-5; clone size: .; J gene: TRBJ1-4; D gene: .; CDR3 DNA: TGTGCCAGCAGCTGGAACGGACAGAGGGCAGAAAAACTGTTTTTT; CDR3 protein: CASSWNGQRAEKLFF
V gene: TRBV19; clone size: .; J gene: TRBJ1-2; D gene: TRBD1; CDR3 DNA: TGTGCCAGTAGTGAGGGACAGGGTCGATACTATGGCTACACCTTC; CDR3 protein: CASSEGQGRYYGYTF
V gene: TRBV4-1; clone size: .; J gene: TRBJ2-5; D gene: TRBD1; CDR3 DNA: TGCGCCAGCAGCTCGGGACAGCCCCACCAAGAGACCCAGTACTTC; CDR3 protein: CASSSGQPHQETQYF
V gene: TRBV24-1; clone size: .; J gene: TRBJ1-5; D gene: TRBD1; CDR3 DNA: TGTGCCACCAGTGATTCTGGACAGGACTTTAGCAATCAGCCCCAGCATTTT; CDR3 protein: CATSDSGQDFSNQPQHF
V gene: TRBV6-5; clone size: .; J gene: TRBJ2-5; D gene: .; CDR3 DNA: TGTGCCAGCAGTTATTCTCACTCGTGGTCTACTGAGACCCAGTACTTC; CDR3 protein: CASSYSHSWSTETQYF
V gene: TRBV2; clone size: .; J gene: TRBJ1-6; D gene: .; CDR3 DNA: TGTGCCAGCAGGGATTGGCGGATCTCACCCCTCCACTTT; CDR3 protein: CASRDWRISPLHF
V gene: TRBV14; clone size: .; J gene: TRBJ1-6; D gene: .; CDR3 DNA: TGTGCCAGCGCCTCTTTAGATTCACCCCTCCACTTT; CDR3 protein: CASASLDSPLHF
V gene: TRBV4-2; clone size: .; J gene: TRBJ2-5; D gene: TRBD1; CDR3 DNA: TGTGCCAGCAGCCAAGAACAGGGACAGGGGAAGGAGACCCAGTACTTC; CDR3 protein: CASSQEQGQGKETQYF
V gene: TRBV19; clone size: .; J gene: TRBJ2-2; D gene: TRBD1; CDR3 DNA: TGTGCCAGTAACCGACAGGGGGAGGACACCGGGGAGCTGTTTTTT; CDR3 protein: CASNRQGEDTGELFF
V gene: TRBV7-9; clone size: .; J gene: TRBJ1-1; D gene: .; CDR3 DNA: TGTGCCAGCAGCCCGCGATGGGCAGTTGAAGCTTTCTTT; CDR3 protein: CASSPRWAVEAFF
V gene: TRBV19; clone size: .; J gene: TRBJ1-6; D gene: TRBD1; CDR3 DNA: TGTGCCAGTAGTACCCGAGGACAGGGGAAGAATTCACCCCTCCACTTT; CDR3 protein: CASSTRGQGKNSPLHF
V gene: TRBV4-3; clone size: .; J gene: TRBJ1-2; D gene: TRBD1; CDR3 DNA: TGCGCCAGCAGCCAAGAAGGACAGGCCCGCTATGGCTACACCTTC; CDR3 protein: CASSQEGQARYGYTF
V gene: TRBV7-6; clone size: .; J gene: TRBJ1-1; D gene: .; CDR3 DNA: TGTGCCAGCAGCGCGGACCTCCTTGGGGCGGAAGCTTTCTTT; CDR3 protein: CASSADLLGAEAFF
V gene: TRBV11-3; clone size: .; J gene: TRBJ2-1; D gene: TRBD2; CDR3 DNA: TGTGCCAGCAGCTTAGGGGGGTCGAGCGGGGTCCTCTCCTACAATGAGCAGTTCTTC; CDR3 protein: CASSLGGSSGVLSYNEQFF
V gene: TRBV6-1; clone size: .; J gene: TRBJ2-5; D gene: .; CDR3 DNA: TGTGCCAGCAGCGAAGGTTCGGAGACCCAGTACTTC; CDR3 protein: CASSEGSETQYF
V gene: TRBV28; clone size: .; J gene: TRBJ1-5; D gene: .; CDR3 DNA: TGTGCCAGCAGTACGGGGCCGGGAGGTCAGCCCCAGCATTTT; CDR3 protein: CASSTGPGGQPQHF